This T cell receptor (beta chain) was sequenced during a study of early T cells in non-severe SARS-CoV-2 infection. At least ten counts were recorded for this clonotype. V was cut by 2 bases and J by 6 bases, with 13 bases left in between. The germline CDR1 and CDR2 sequences are KGHDR and SFDVKD. This CDR3 comprises 15 residues. Unique molecular identifiers were attached to individual cDNA molecules. In TCRdb, the 5' RACE reads were re-called with MiXCR into one record per CDR3 protein. The table lists around 21,000 distinct CDR3 sequences, roughly 4% of them singletons. This TCR derives from an adult who was a healthcare worker with PCR-confirmed SARS-CoV-2 infection or an uninfected control (not recorded which). This chain uses TRBV24-1 with TRBJ2-1; D is perhaps TRBD1 (5 bases). Sequencing input: whole blood. CDR3 in DNA: TGTGCCACCAGTGATTCCCGGTTTGGGGCCAATGAGCAGTTCTTC. It codes for CATSDSRFGANEQFF.